A single sample gave rise to the 12 T cell receptor beta chains below, sequenced in a study of T-cell memory formation after mild COVID-19. Each CDR3 protein gets one entry after TCRdb re-called the 5' RACE reads with MiXCR. The sample has fewer than 350,000 distinct CDR3 sequences, approximately 8% seen once. Material for sequencing was PBMCs or a T cell subset sorted from them (not recorded which). All receptors derive from a man younger than 35 who had mild COVID-19 (a few samples of this study predate the infection). Cell type and time point are not known.

The chain has TRBV24-1 and TRBJ2-3; D call uncertain. CDR3 length: 14 residues. Trimming took 5 bases from V and 0 from J, leaving 8 bases between them. From germline, CDR1 is KGHDR and CDR2 SFDVKD. CDR3 in amino acids: CATSAGGSTDTQYF. The CDR3 DNA sequence: TGTGCCACCAGTGCGGGTGGAAGCACAGATACGCAGTATTTT.

This clonotype has more than one count but fewer than ten. The V and J genes are TRBV7-9 and TRBJ1-6; the D gene is possibly TRBD1 (5 bases). The CDR3 contains 15 residues. V was trimmed by 5 bases and J by 9 bases, leaving 17 bases between them. Germline lookup yields CDR1 SEHNR and CDR2 FQNEAQ (reference sequence). CDR3 nucleotide sequence: TGTGCCAGCAGCCCGAGCCCCCCCGGGGCTTCACCCCTCCACTTT. This translates into CASSPSPPGASPLHF.

There are many counts of this clonotype. The chain links TRBV7-9 to TRBJ2-3; no definite D call. V lost 2 bases and J 2 bases, leaving 8 bases between the germline ends. The CDR3 runs to 14 residues. The germline CDR1 and CDR2 sequences are SEHNR and FQNEAQ (reference sequence). The CDR3 DNA follows: TGTGCCAGCAGCTTATCGGCTACCACAGATACGCAGTATTTT. Encoded protein: CASSLSATTDTQYF. Drawing the rest from reference TRBV7-9 and TRBJ2-3, the complete variable domain is DTGVSQNPRHKITKRGQNVTFRCDPISEHNRLYWYRQTLGQGPEFLTYFQNEAQLEKSRLLSDRFSAERPKGSFSTLEIQRTEQGDSAMYLCASSLSATTDTQYFGPGTRLTVL.

This chain connects TRBV5-1 to TRBJ1-3; D call uncertain. V was shortened by 1 base and J by 0 bases, with 14 bases between the two germline ends. Germline V gene data show CDR1 as SGHRS and CDR2 as YFSETQ. This CDR3 region has 17 residues. The CDR3 DNA follows: TGCGCCAGCAGCTTGCAGGTGGCAGGCAGCTCTGGAAACACCATATATTTT. Translation gives CASSLQVAGSSGNTIYF.

This clonotype was seen a handful of times. The chain links TRBV9 to TRBJ1-6; D is uncertain. V lost 1 base to trimming and J lost 7 bases, with 9 bases between them. This CDR3 is built from 14 residues. The germline CDR1 and CDR2 sequences are SGDLS and YYNGEE. The chain's CDR3 is CASSVLRVNSPLHF. CDR3 DNA: TGTGCCAGCAGCGTACTCCGGGTAAATTCACCCCTCCACTTT. The full variable domain, completed using reference TRBV9 and TRBJ1-6, is DSGVTQTPKHLITATGQRVTLRCSPRSGDLSVYWYQQSLDQGLQFLIQYYNGEERAKGNILERFSAQQFPDLHSELNLSSLELGDSALYFCASSVLRVNSPLHFGNGTRLTVT.

This clonotype was detected only a few times. The J gene is TRBJ2-7, the V gene TRBV7-8; 9 bases agree with TRBD2. V dropped 3 bases and J dropped 0; count of bases not matched to a gene: 3. CDR1 and CDR2 from the germline V gene are SGHVS and FQNEAQ. The CDR3 contains 15 residues. This CDR3 is CASSLEAGGSYEQYF. CDR3 nucleotide sequence: TGTGCCAGCAGCTTGGAAGCGGGGGGCTCCTACGAGCAGTACTTC.

In this sample, this clonotype turned up a few times. The V gene is TRBV18, the J gene TRBJ2-2; possible D gene TRBD1, 6 bases. Germline V lookup: CDR1 KGHSH, CDR2 LQKENI. The CDR3 covers 14 residues. The V gene lost 1 base and the J gene lost 3 bases, with 6 bases spanning the gap. DNA of the CDR3: TGTGCCAGCTCACCACAGGGGGACACCGGGGAGCTGTTTTTT. This encodes CASSPQGDTGELFF.

In this sample, this clonotype turned up a few times. V and J are TRBV5-4 and TRBJ1-1; no clear D. This CDR3 region has 16 residues. Germline assignment: CDR1 SGHNT and CDR2 YYREEE (reference sequence). V lost 4 bases, J lost 1 base, and 17 bases lay in between. CDR3 coding DNA: TGTGCCAGCAGCGCTCCTCTACAGCAACGGAACACTGAAGCTTTCTTT. Encoded protein: CASSAPLQQRNTEAFF.

The rearrangement links TRBV28 to TRBJ2-5, with D perhaps matching TRBD1 (5 bases). Trimming removed 1 base at V and 4 bases at J, with 13 bases between. The CDR3 is 15 amino acids. Germline assignment: CDR1 MDHEN and CDR2 SYDVKM. CDR3 loop: CASSLSGLRAETQYF. Written as DNA, the CDR3 is TGTGCCAGCAGTTTATCAGGGTTACGGGCAGAGACCCAGTACTTC.

This clonotype was seen a few times. V gene TRBV18 combines with J gene TRBJ1-3; D remains ambiguous. The CDR3 runs 16 residues. CDR1 KGHSH and CDR2 LQKENI come from the germline V gene. V gave up 2 bases and J gave up 0 bases, with 11 bases separating them. CDR3 in amino acids: CASSPSSLVSGNTIYF. The CDR3 bases are TGTGCCAGCTCACCATCGTCCCTGGTCTCTGGAAACACCATATATTTT.

This clonotype was recorded many times. This chain uses TRBV7-6 with TRBJ2-3, with 14 bases fitting TRBD2. Trimming cost V 4 bases and J 3 bases; bases outside gene matches: 6. Germline lookup yields CDR1 SGHVS and CDR2 FNYEAQ. The CDR3 contains 17 residues. The CDR3 reads CASSSWTSGGITDTQYF. The CDR3 bases are TGTGCCAGCAGCTCGTGGACTAGCGGGGGGATAACAGATACGCAGTATTTT.

This clonotype was seen many times. V gene TRBV5-1 combines with J gene TRBJ2-2; D not certain. Germline lookup yields CDR1 SGHRS and CDR2 YFSETQ. The CDR3 is 15 amino acids. Trimming stripped 0 bases from V and 1 base from J, with 7 bases between. Here the CDR3 reads CASSLESLNTGELFF. DNA for the CDR3: TGCGCCAGCAGCTTGGAAAGCCTGAACACCGGGGAGCTGTTTTTT.